Below, 27 T cell receptor beta chains from the same sample are listed, as sequenced in a study of blood T cell repertoires in COVID-19. Method: immunoSEQ multiplex PCR; TCRdb's copy keeps in-frame clones and lacks some. In the table there are 250,000 to 400,000 clones, approximately 91% of which are singletons. The source material was PBMCs or T cells enriched from blood (not recorded which). The receptors originated from a man in his sixties who had recovered from COVID-19.

The chain joins TRBV7-2 to TRBJ1-3; no definite D call. The CDR3 runs 13 residues. The ends were cut back, 4 bases at V and 2 bases at J, with 6 bases in the middle. CDR1 SGHTA and CDR2 FQGNSA come from the germline V gene. DNA for the CDR3: TGTGCCAGCAGCTACAGCCCTGGAAACACCATATATTTT. It is translated as CASSYSPGNTIYF.

The rearrangement uses TRBV6-2 or TRBV6-3 and TRBJ2-7; D may be TRBD1 (6 bases). CDR1 and CDR2 (germline): MNHEY, SVGEGT. This CDR3 contains 12 residues. V was trimmed by 5 bases and J by 10 bases, leaving 15 bases between them. CDR3 bases: TGTGCCAGCAGTCTGAGGGAGACAGGCCAGTACTTC. Translation: CASSLRETGQYF.

The V gene is TRBV6-5, the J gene TRBJ2-1; TRBD2 matches 8 bases. The CDR3 is 16 residues long. In germline, CDR1 is MNHEY, CDR2 SVGAGI. V lost 4 bases, J lost 0 bases, and 5 bases stayed unmatched. DNA of the CDR3: TGTGCCAGCAGTTCCAGCGGGAGTGCCTCCTACAATGAGCAGTTCTTC. As protein: CASSSSGSASYNEQFF.

The chain carries TRBV18 and TRBJ1-2, with 8 bases fitting TRBD1. This CDR3 has 15 amino acids. Trimming removed 2 bases from V and 7 bases from J; junction bases left unmatched: 9. Germline CDR1 KGHSH, CDR2 LQKENI. The CDR3 loop reads CASSPSAGGASGYTF. CDR3 DNA sequence: TGTGCCAGCTCACCAAGTGCAGGGGGCGCATCTGGCTACACCTTC.

The rearrangement links TRBV7-3 to TRBJ2-7; 7 bases line up with TRBD1. After removal of 3 bases from V and 4 bases from J, the junction contained 9 bases not matched to a gene. Germline assignment: CDR1 SGHTA and CDR2 FQGTGA. The CDR3 runs 15 residues. In DNA form, the CDR3 reads TGTGCCAGCAGCTTCGCGCCGGGACAGATTTACGAGCAGTACTTC. Translated, it gives CASSFAPGQIYEQYF.

This clone was counted a few times. The rearrangement links TRBV7-9 to TRBJ2-2; 12 bases fit TRBD2. Germline V gene lookup returns CDR1 SEHNR and CDR2 FQNEAQ (reference sequence). J was trimmed by 3 bases and V by 8 bases; bases with no gene match: 7. This CDR3 comprises 16 residues. The DNA for the CDR3 is TGTGCCAGCGGCCTGAGGACTAGCGGGGACACCGGGGAGCTGTTTTTT. Protein sequence: CASGLRTSGDTGELFF.

This chain uses TRBV7-6 with TRBJ2-1, with D possibly matching TRBD2 (6 bases). In germline, CDR1 is SGHVS, CDR2 FNYEAQ. V was clipped by 2 bases and J by 1 base, with 12 bases between them. The CDR3 runs to 16 residues. The CDR3 is CASSLYGRSSYNEQFF. The CDR3 DNA reads TGTGCCAGCAGCTTATATGGGAGGTCGTCCTACAATGAGCAGTTCTTC.

This chain links TRBV28 with TRBJ2-1; TRBD2 agrees at 10 bases. The trim removed 6 bases at V and 9 bases at J, leaving 8 bases unmatched. This CDR3 is 14 amino acids long. Germline V CDR1 and CDR2: MDHEN, SYDVKM. In DNA form, the CDR3 reads TGTGCCAGCAGGGCTAGCGGGAGCCTGGGTGAGCAGTTCTTC. As protein: CASRASGSLGEQFF.

This rearrangement joins TRBV2 to TRBJ2-3, with 10 bases lining up with TRBD2. The CDR3 sequence is 17 residues long. Germline V gene lookup returns CDR1 SNHLY and CDR2 FYNNEI. With 8 bases clipped from V and 2 bases from J, the junction kept 13 bases outside the gene matches. The CDR3 DNA reads TGTGCCAGCGGTCTGCCAGTGGGACTAGCGATCACAGATACGCAGTATTTT. It translates to CASGLPVGLAITDTQYF.

This clone was observed a few times. The chain combines TRBV10-1 with TRBJ2-7; possible D gene TRBD1, 5 bases. Germline V CDR1 and CDR2: WNHNN, SYGVQD (reference sequence). The CDR3 runs to 13 residues. V lost 5 bases to trimming and J lost 8 bases, with 16 bases between them. The CDR3 DNA is TGCGCCAGCAGTCCGGACACGTCAACTCAGCAGTACTTC. Protein sequence: CASSPDTSTQQYF.

V usage is TRBV20-1 and J usage is TRBJ2-7, with TRBD2 matching 8 bases. CDR1 and CDR2 (germline): DFQATT, SNEGSKA (reference sequence). The CDR3 extends over 14 amino acids. Trimming cost V 3 bases and J 4 bases; bases outside gene matches: 8. The CDR3 bases are TGCAGTGCTAGTGAGCGGGAGAGAATTTACGAGCAGTACTTC. Protein sequence: CSASERERIYEQYF.

The chain carries TRBV19 and TRBJ2-3, with TRBD1 matching over 8 bases. CDR3 length equals 16 residues. CDR1 is LNHDA, CDR2 SQIVND, per germline (reference sequence). Losses at the gene ends were 5 bases for V and 1 base for J; bases not matched to a gene: 8. The CDR3 is CASSRGRGLRTDTQYF. The DNA of the CDR3 is TGTGCCAGTAGTCGAGGCAGGGGGCTTCGCACAGATACGCAGTATTTT. Supplemented by reference TRBV19 and TRBJ2-3, the full variable domain reads DGGITQSPKYLFRKEGQNVTLSCEQNLNHDAMYWYRQDPGQGLRLIYYSQIVNDFQKGDIAEGYSVSREKKESFPLTVTSAQKNPTAFYLCASSRGRGLRTDTQYFGPGTRLTVL.

This CDR3 reads CASSQVGEAGYGYTF. CDR3 in DNA: TGTGCCAGCAGCCAAGTAGGGGAAGCAGGCTATGGCTACACCTTC. The chain uses TRBV3-1 (or the pseudogene TRBV3-2) and TRBJ1-2; D may be TRBD1 (5 bases). Germline V gives CDR1 LGHDT, CDR2 YNNKEL (reference sequence). The CDR3 totals 15 residues. V shed 1 base and J shed 4 bases, with 13 bases lying between them.

This clone came up a few times. V usage is TRBV15 and J usage is TRBJ1-3; tentatively, D is TRBD1 (6 bases). Trimming removed 4 bases at V and 6 bases at J, with 19 bases between. The CDR3 contains 16 residues. Germline values: CDR1 LNHNV, CDR2 YYDKDF (reference sequence). CDR3 coding DNA: TGTGCCACCAGCACGGGAACAGGGTTTATCCTAAACACCATATATTTT. Its translation: CATSTGTGFILNTIYF.

CDR3 protein: CASSYSFLTSQETQYF. In DNA form, the CDR3 reads TGTGCCAGCAGTTACTCGTTCCTCACTTCACAAGAGACCCAGTACTTC. The V call is TRBV6-5, the J call TRBJ2-5; D unresolved. The germline gives CDR1 MNHEY, CDR2 SVGAGI. With 0 bases removed from V and 2 bases from J, the gap between germline ends came to 13 bases. The CDR3 contains 16 residues.

The rearrangement links TRBV19 to TRBJ2-2, with TRBD2 matching 8 bases. This CDR3 is 15 amino acids long. CDR1 and CDR2 from the germline V gene are LNHDA and SQIVND (reference sequence). With V trimmed by 4 bases and J by 1 base, 2 bases remained unmatched. The CDR3 spells CASSTSGRNTGELFF. CDR3 bases: TGTGCCAGTAGTACAAGCGGGAGGAACACCGGGGAGCTGTTTTTT. The entire variable domain, with the rest obtained from reference TRBV19 and TRBJ2-2, is as follows: DGGITQSPKYLFRKEGQNVTLSCEQNLNHDAMYWYRQDPGQGLRLIYYSQIVNDFQKGDIAEGYSVSREKKESFPLTVTSAQKNPTAFYLCASSTSGRNTGELFFGEGSRLTVL.

As for this clone: The same CDR3 can be traced to other DNA sequences in this sample. V usage is TRBV5-1 and J usage is TRBJ1-5; TRBD1 is a possible D gene (5 bases). Germline V CDR1 and CDR2: SGHRS, YFSETQ. Trimming stripped 0 bases from V and 3 bases from J, with 10 bases between. The CDR3 spans 15 residues. DNA of the CDR3: TGCGCCAGCAGCTTGGACGGACAACTCAATCAGCCCCAGCATTTT. Translation gives CASSLDGQLNQPQHF.

Written as DNA, the CDR3 is TGTGCCAGCAGCCAAGAAGGGAGCGGGAGGTGGAATGAGCAGTTCTTC. It specifies CASSQEGSGRWNEQFF. The V gene is TRBV4-2, the J gene TRBJ2-1, with 9 bases lining up with TRBD2. Germline lookup yields CDR1 LGHNA and CDR2 YNFKEQ. J gave up 7 bases and V 0 bases, and 7 bases lay outside the gene matches. There are 16 residues in the CDR3.

The chain recombines TRBV5-1 with TRBJ1-6, with D possibly matching TRBD1 (5 bases). V gave up 0 bases and J gave up 10 bases, with 8 bases separating them. CDR3 length: 13 residues. Germline V gene lookup returns CDR1 SGHRS and CDR2 YFSETQ. CDR3 sequence: CASSLVRESPLHF. The CDR3 DNA reads TGCGCCAGCAGCTTGGTCAGGGAATCACCCCTCCACTTT.

CDR3: CASSLDRGLGYTF. The CDR3 DNA follows: TGTGCCAGCAGCTTAGACAGGGGGCTGGGCTACACCTTC. The chain couples TRBV7-3 to TRBJ1-2, with 10 bases that match TRBD1. The CDR3 has 13 residues. Unmatched junction bases numbered 2, after V lost 2 bases and J lost 8 bases. Germline V gene data show CDR1 as SGHTA and CDR2 as FQGTGA.

This chain links TRBV7-2 with TRBJ2-7; 7 bases agree with TRBD1. CDR1 and CDR2 (germline): SGHTA, FQGNSA. The CDR3 runs to 17 residues. The trim removed 1 base at V and 2 bases at J, leaving 11 bases unmatched. The chain's CDR3 is CASSLDKGGRRAYEQYF. The CDR3 nucleotides are TGTGCCAGCAGCTTAGATAAAGGGGGCCGGCGGGCCTACGAGCAGTACTTC.

This clone has only one observation. V usage is TRBV7-5 and J usage is TRBJ2-3; the table's TRBD2 call for D was not verified on the DNA. TRBV7-5 is noted as a pseudogene. The CDR3 has 16 amino acids. The CDR3 sequence: CARSLGLALPADTQYF. CDR3 nucleotides: TGTGCCAGAAGCCTCGGGCTAGCCTTGCCCGCAGATACGCAGTATTTT.

The chain couples TRBV11-3 to TRBJ2-7, with D maybe TRBD2 (6 bases). This CDR3 is 15 amino acids long. Per the germline V gene, CDR1 is SGHNT and CDR2 is YENEEA. V lost 0 bases and J 3 bases, leaving 12 bases between the germline ends. CDR3 amino acids: CASSLDWASDYEQYF. In DNA form, the CDR3 reads TGTGCCAGCAGCTTAGATTGGGCTAGCGACTACGAGCAGTACTTC. Together with reference TRBV11-3 and TRBJ2-7, the CDR3 gives the full variable domain: EAGVVQSPRYKIIEKKQPVAFWCNPISGHNTLYWYLQNLGQGPELLIRYENEEAVDDSQLPKDRFSAERLKGVDSTLKIQPAELGDSAVYLCASSLDWASDYEQYFGPGTRLTVT.

The rearrangement uses TRBV28 and TRBJ2-3; no clear D. CDR3 length equals 12 residues. The germline V and J ends were trimmed by 6 bases and 4 bases, with 8 bases remaining between them. Germline V CDR1 and CDR2: MDHEN, SYDVKM. The CDR3: CASSPLADTQYF. CDR3 DNA: TGTGCCAGCAGCCCCTTAGCAGATACGCAGTATTTT. Filled out from reference TRBV28 and TRBJ2-3, the complete variable domain reads DVKVTQSSRYLVKRTGEKVFLECVQDMDHENMFWYRQDPGLGLRLIYFSYDVKMKEKGDIPEGYSVSREKKERFSLILESASTNQTSMYLCASSPLADTQYFGPGTRLTVL.

J is TRBJ2-2 and V is TRBV2, with no clear D. The CDR3 has 14 residues. Germline lookup yields CDR1 SNHLY and CDR2 FYNNEI. Trimming shortened V by 2 bases and J by 6 bases, and 10 bases separated the two germline ends. The CDR3 nucleotides are TGTGCCAGCAGTGAATGGCAGGTCGCCGGGGAGCTGTTTTTT. This sequence encodes CASSEWQVAGELFF.

This rearrangement joins TRBV29-1 to TRBJ2-2, with 11 bases that match TRBD2. CDR3 length equals 15 residues. Germline V CDR1 and CDR2: SQVTM, ANQGSEA. Trimming cost V 3 bases and J 6 bases; bases outside gene matches: 6. CDR3 bases: TGCAGCGTTGACCACGGACTAGCGGGCGCCGGGGAGCTGTTTTTT. It specifies CSVDHGLAGAGELFF.

The chain has TRBV5-5 and TRBJ2-7, with a weak D call TRBD1 (5 bases). The CDR3 covers 14 residues. V shed 1 base and J shed 2 bases, with 10 bases lying between them. Germline values: CDR1 SGHKS, CDR2 YYEKEE (reference sequence). The CDR3 DNA reads as TGTGCCAGCAGCTTGTTCCAGGGTACCTACGAGCAGTACTTC. It codes for CASSLFQGTYEQYF.